Sequencing of this T cell receptor beta chain was carried out in a study of cytomegalovirus exposure and HLA in healthy donors. CDR3 length: 17 amino acids. Germline V gene sequence: CDR1 MGHDK, CDR2 SYGVNS. V lost 6 bases and J 2 bases, leaving 21 bases between the germline ends. This clone appeared a few times. Antigen: not known. PCR was performed using 60 Vbeta and 13 Jbeta primers. Sequencing was performed with immunoSEQ multiplex PCR; in TCRdb, only in-frame clones are kept and a portion is missing. The sample yields about 220,000 clones, over 80% seen once. Regarding the study as a whole: The classifier reportedly diagnosed cytomegalovirus status with high sensitivity and specificity.

The receptor was isolated from a boy younger than 10 in good health and CMV-seronegative. V and J are TRBV25-1 and TRBJ2-3; possible D gene TRBD2, 6 bases. What was sequenced was PBMCs. CDR3 nucleotides: TGTGCCAGCAGGACGGATGATTGGGGGGAGCACACAGATACGCAGTATTTT. Translated, it gives CASRTDDWGEHTDTQYF.